This T cell receptor beta chain was recovered during a study of T cells in Graves' hyperthyroidism and ophthalmopathy (dated by TCRdb to about 2019). Turning to the overall study: Peripheral blood was collected at initial diagnosis, before any treatment. Prospective prediction of ophthalmopathy was tested in an independent validation cohort consisting of some 20 hyperthyroidism patients and 15 to 17 patients who later progressed to ophthalmopathy. Following sampling, methimazole starting at 30 mg daily was given to hyperthyroidism patients, and high-dose intravenous methylprednisolone was given to ophthalmopathy patients. According to the paper, TCR Vbeta CDR3 sequencing was carried out on around 140 peripheral blood samples, which came from fewer than 50 ophthalmopathy, approximately 78 hyperthyroidism and roughly 17 progressor patients. The approximately 100 discovery patients were divided at random into training and test sets in a 7:3 ratio. In about six Graves' hyperthyroidism patients, the study also compared T-cell repertoires from thyroid tissue with T-cell repertoires from blood. A discovery cohort of about a hundred patients, approximately 45 with Graves' ophthalmopathy and 57 with stable Graves' hyperthyroidism, was used to find distinguishing TCR V-J signatures.

TCR beta CDR3 regions were amplified from RNA transcripts. For the first round of RT-PCR on the TCR CDR3, the HTBI primer set was used together with the Qiagen OneStep RT-PCR kit. Libraries were constructed in a second round of multiplex PCR, after which size selection and purification were carried out. Libraries were sequenced paired-end with 100 bp reads on an Illumina HiSeq2000. As for the original processing: SOAPnuke was used to process the raw data, throwing out any read that contained adapters or uncalled bases, had a mean Phred below 15, or lacked an exact constant-primer or identifier match. High-quality paired reads were merged using COPE v1.2.5, and each unique nucleotide sequence was defined as a clonotype. MiTCR v1.1 was used to align the clonotypes against IMGT TRBV, TRBD and TRBJ reference segments. The analysis included only V-J combinations with a frequency above 0.0001, which together covered approximately 99% of the repertoires. The TCS score was defined as F50 (clonal expansion) divided by E x V (chaos), with BLOSUM62-based TCRdist calculated between CDR3 peptides within each V-J. Welch's t-statistics and random forest reduced around 550 V-J features to 13, which were used in a naive Bayes classifier (R e1071). Starting from the raw public reads, TCRdb applied fastp trimming at Q25, assembled clones with MiXCR and retained in-frame beta chains. Entries are consolidated by CDR3 protein sequence, retaining the most common genes and DNA. Here the V and J calls rest on TCRdb's processing, not on the authors' analysis. The sample table contains approximately 410,000 distinct CDR3 sequences; only one count was recorded for roughly 15% of them. The top ten constitute roughly 4.8% of the sample.

Including cysteine and phenylalanine, the CDR3 has 16 amino acids. The kept DNA is CDR3 alone, 48 bases in frame from the first base. CDR1 SGHRS and CDR2 YFSETQ are derived from the germline V gene. V gives up 0 bases and J gives up 0 bases, and the segment between their germline ends measures 11 bases. General study outcomes and caveats: In validation, the model predicted progression to ophthalmopathy a median of roughly 6.5 months before onset, with over 55% sensitivity and around 76% specificity. A model built on a 13 V-J signature distinguished ophthalmopathy from stable hyperthyroidism, reaching 85% to 90% sensitivity and 81.08% specificity in cross-validation and 80%/75% in testing. Blood samples also contained most of the expanded thyroid clonotypes (frequency above 0.001), which suggests that blood repertoires may reflect thyroid immune responses. No statistical method was used to fix the sample size in advance, and group allocation was not hidden from the investigators.

Stable Graves' hyperthyroidism was defined as the absence of progression to ophthalmopathy over 18 months of follow-up. Hyperthyroidism patients were newly diagnosed, with disease duration under 2 months, and aged 18 to 65 years. Any patient with an uncontrolled infection, another autoimmune disease, pregnancy or lactation was excluded. Diagnoses were based on clinical symptoms, serum thyroxine and TRAb, thyroid ultrasound and orbital computed tomography. PBMCs were isolated from about 9 ml of fresh peripheral blood by Ficoll-Paque density gradient centrifugation. Total RNA was extracted using Trizol reagent, and RNA quality was assessed on an Agilent 2100 Bioanalyzer. This clonotype was counted ten times or more. The antigen it recognizes is unknown. Base-call qualities are not available, and no considerably larger clone is one nucleotide away.

This chain joins TRBV5-1 to TRBJ2-3; the D gene is perhaps TRBD2, from 6 matching bases. The specimen was blood. The TCR originated in a woman under 30 with Graves' hyperthyroidism. The bases read TGCGCCAGCAGCTTGGTCTCTAGCGAAAGCACAGATACGCAGTATTTT. It specifies CASSLVSSESTDTQYF.